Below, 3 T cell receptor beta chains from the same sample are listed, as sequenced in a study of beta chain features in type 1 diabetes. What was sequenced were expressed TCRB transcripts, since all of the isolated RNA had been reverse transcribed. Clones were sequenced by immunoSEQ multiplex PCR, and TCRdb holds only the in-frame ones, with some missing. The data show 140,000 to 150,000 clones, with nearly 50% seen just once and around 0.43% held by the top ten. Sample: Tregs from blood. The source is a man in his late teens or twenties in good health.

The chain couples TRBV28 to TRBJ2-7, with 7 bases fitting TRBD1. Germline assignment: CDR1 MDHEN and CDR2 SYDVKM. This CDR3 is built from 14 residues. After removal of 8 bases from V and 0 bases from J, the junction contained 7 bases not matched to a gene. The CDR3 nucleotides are TGTGCCAGCCTCCGTGGGGACAGCTCCTACGAGCAGTACTTC. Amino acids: CASLRGDSSYEQYF.

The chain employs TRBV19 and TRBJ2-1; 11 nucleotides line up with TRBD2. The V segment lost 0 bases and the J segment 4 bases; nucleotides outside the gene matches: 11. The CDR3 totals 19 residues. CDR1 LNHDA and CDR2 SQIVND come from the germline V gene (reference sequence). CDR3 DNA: TGTGCCAGTAGTATAGACCCACCGGCTAGCGGGGGGTCGTACAATGAGCAGTTCTTC. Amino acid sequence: CASSIDPPASGGSYNEQFF.

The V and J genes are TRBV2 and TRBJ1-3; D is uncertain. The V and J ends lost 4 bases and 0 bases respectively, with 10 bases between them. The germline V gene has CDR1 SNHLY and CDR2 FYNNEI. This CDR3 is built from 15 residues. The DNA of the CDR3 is TGTGCCAGCAGTGTCCCTACAGTCTCTGGAAACACCATATATTTT. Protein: CASSVPTVSGNTIYF.